This is a list of T cell receptor beta chains from one sample in a study of blood T cell repertoires in COVID-19. Some clones are missing from TCRdb's copy, which holds only in-frame ones; the method was immunoSEQ multiplex PCR. The table shows 95,000 to 100,000 clones, with about 88% occurring only once. Sequencing was performed on peripheral blood. Every receptor here comes from an older woman with acute or convalescent COVID-19. Each CDR3 is given with its conserved first and last residue. The D gene is left open where the match is weak. Only part of the rows carry a size: once, few, many, or a class if the clone is expanded.

D gene | J gene | clone size | V gene | CDR3 DNA | CDR3 protein
TRBD1 | TRBJ2-7 | . | TRBV5-5 | TGTGCCAGCAGCTTGGGGGAACCGGGACAGGGGGCCTACGAGCAGTACTTC | CASSLGEPGQGAYEQYF
TRBD1 | TRBJ1-6 | few | TRBV4-1 | TGCGCCAGCAGCGAGGGACAGGAGCGCAATTCACCCCTCCACTTT | CASSEGQERNSPLHF
TRBD1 | TRBJ1-1 | . | TRBV11-2 | TGTGCCAGCAGCCCTACAGGGGGCAGGAACACTGAAGCTTTCTTT | CASSPTGGRNTEAFF
TRBD1 | TRBJ1-1 | . | TRBV7-7 | TGTGCTAGCAGCTCACCCCGGACAGGGGACACTGAAGCTTTCTTT | CASSSPRTGDTEAFF
. | TRBJ1-4 | . | TRBV20-1 | TGCAGAACCGGGAGAAATGAAAAACTGTTTTTT | CRTGRNEKLFF
TRBD1 | TRBJ1-5 | . | TRBV30 | TGTGCCTGGACCCCACTTCAGGGGGTAGGGCAGCCCCAGCATTTT | CAWTPLQGVGQPQHF
TRBD1 | TRBJ1-4 | . | TRBV28 | TGTGCCAGCAGCTCGAGACAGGGTTCGATGGTTGAAAAACTGTTTTTT | CASSSRQGSMVEKLFF
. | TRBJ1-5 | . | TRBV11-2 | TGTGCCAGCAGCCAGTGGGACAACAATCAGCCCCAGCATTTT | CASSQWDNNQPQHF
. | TRBJ1-2 | . | TRBV10-3 | TGTGCCATCAGTGGTTATTTTTTGGACAAGAACTATGGCTACACCTTC | CAISGYFLDKNYGYTF
. | TRBJ1-1 | . | TRBV4-2 | TGTGCCAGCAGCAAAGGGGCAGGCAGCACTTTGAACACTGAAGCTTTCTTT | CASSKGAGSTLNTEAFF
. | TRBJ2-1 | . | TRBV5-4 | TGTGCCAGCAGCTTGATGGTCAGGGTAAACTCCTACAATGAGCAGTTCTTC | CASSLMVRVNSYNEQFF
TRBD2 | TRBJ2-3 | once | TRBV7-2 | TGTGCCAGCAGCTCGAGCGGGGGCCCTGCCGGAGATACGCAGTATTTT | CASSSSGGPAGDTQYF
TRBD1 | TRBJ1-3 | . | TRBV3-1/TRBV3-2 | TGTGCCAGCAGCTCACACACAGGGGGCGGAAACACCATATATTTT | CASSSHTGGGNTIYF
. | TRBJ2-1 | . | TRBV4-1 | TGCGCCAGCAGCCAACTCGCAGGGGCCAGCTCCTACAATGAGCAGTTCTTC | CASSQLAGASSYNEQFF
TRBD1 | TRBJ1-4 | . | TRBV10-3 | TGTGCCACAAGCAACAGGGGGCAACCAGTTACAAAAGAAAAACTGTTTTTT | CATSNRGQPVTKEKLFF
TRBD2 | TRBJ2-3 | . | TRBV19 | TGTGCCATCTCTAGCGGGGTAATGGATACGCAGTATTTT | CAISSGVMDTQYF
. | TRBJ1-2 | . | TRBV6-1 | TGTGCCAGCAGTGAAGGCCAGTCAATTCAGATCAGAGGTGGCCTCCCCTTC | CASSEGQSIQIRGGLPF
TRBD2 | TRBJ2-3 | . | TRBV10-3 | TGTGCCATCAGTTACCTAGCGGGGGGCACAGATACGCAGTATTTT | CAISYLAGGTDTQYF
. | TRBJ1-5 | . | TRBV2 | TGTGCCAGCAGTGAAGGACACAGCAATCAGCCCCAGCATTTT | CASSEGHSNQPQHF
. | TRBJ1-6 | . | TRBV3-1/TRBV3-2 | TGTGCCAGCAGCCAAGCCCTCGGGAATTCACCCCTCCACTTT | CASSQALGNSPLHF
. | TRBJ1-3 | . | TRBV21-1 | TGTGCCAGCAGCTTGACAGACGGAAACACCATATATTTT | CASSLTDGNTIYF
. | TRBJ2-2 | . | TRBV5-4 | TGTGCCAGCAGCTTAGAACTAGCCTCCGGGGAGCTGTTTTTT | CASSLELASGELFF
. | TRBJ1-5 | . | TRBV4-3 | TGCGCCAGCAGCCAAGATCACGCGGTGAGCAATCAGCCCCAGCATTTT | CASSQDHAVSNQPQHF
TRBD1 | TRBJ2-3 | . | TRBV6-5 | TGTGCCAGCAGTTACTCGAAAGGTCAGGGGGCTGATACGCAGTATTTT | CASSYSKGQGADTQYF
TRBD1 | TRBJ2-7 | . | TRBV3-1/TRBV3-2 | TGTGCCAGCAGCCGCCCCGGGACAGGGGGGTACGAGCAGTACTTC | CASSRPGTGGYEQYF
TRBD1 | TRBJ2-5 | . | TRBV27 | TGTGCCAGCAGTCTCACCCCGGGACAGGCTCTCCCCGGACGGTGGGAGACCCAGTACTTC | CASSLTPGQALPGRWETQYF
. | TRBJ2-1 | . | TRBV9 | TGTGCCAGCAGCGTAGGCCCGGACTACTCCTACAATGAGCAGTTCTTC | CASSVGPDYSYNEQFF
TRBD1 | TRBJ2-1 | . | TRBV5-1 | TGCGCCAGCAGCCCGGGACAGAGCTCCTACAATGAGCAGTTCTTC | CASSPGQSSYNEQFF
. | TRBJ1-2 | . | TRBV6-5 | TGTGCCAGCAGAACCCAGGGGACCTATGGCTACACCTTC | CASRTQGTYGYTF
TRBD1 | TRBJ1-2 | . | TRBV28 | TGTGCCAGCAGAACACAGGGGGCGTATGGCTACACCTTC | CASRTQGAYGYTF
TRBD1 | TRBJ1-4 | . | TRBV6-6 | TGTGCCAGCAGTTACCTGGACAGGGGGCCGGATGAAAAACTGTTTTTT | CASSYLDRGPDEKLFF
. | TRBJ2-7 | . | TRBV3-1/TRBV3-2 | TGTGCCAGCAGCCCCCGACTAGTCGCCTACGAGCAGTACTTC | CASSPRLVAYEQYF
TRBD2 | TRBJ2-1 | few | TRBV5-1 | TGCGCCAGCAGCACCGGGACTAGCGGGGCTTACAATGAGCAGTTCTTC | CASSTGTSGAYNEQFF
. | TRBJ2-2 | . | TRBV21-1 | TGTGCCAGCAGCACTTGGACTAGCGGGGGGAACACCGGGGAGCTGTTTTTT | CASSTWTSGGNTGELFF
TRBD2 | TRBJ2-5 | . | TRBV10-2 | TGCGCCAGCAGAGATGCGGCAGGCGGGAGCGAGACCCAGTACTTC | CASRDAAGGSETQYF
. | TRBJ2-1 | . | TRBV7-7 | TGTGCCAGCAGCCCCTCGGTAGGCAGGGCCTACAATGAGCAGTTCTTC | CASSPSVGRAYNEQFF
. | TRBJ2-3 | . | TRBV5-5 | TGTGCCAGCACCCCTAGGTTGAGGGTTGCCACAGATACGCAGTATTTT | CASTPRLRVATDTQYF
. | TRBJ1-1 | . | TRBV19 | TGTGCCAGTGGCGGGGGACGGCGAAGTACTGAAGCTTTCTTT | CASGGGRRSTEAFF
. | TRBJ1-6 | . | TRBV11-3 | TGTGCCAGCAGCTTAGATCCAGTTTCACCCCTCCACTTT | CASSLDPVSPLHF
. | TRBJ1-1 | once | TRBV6-5 | TGTGCCAGCAGTCTATCGGGACAGAACACTGAAGCTTTCTTT | CASSLSGQNTEAFF
. | TRBJ1-6 | few | TRBV5-5 | TGTGCCAGCAGTTTAACCGCGGGAACCCTCCACTTT | CASSLTAGTLHF